The TCR beta chain under discussion was sequenced for a study of graft-versus-host responses after intestinal transplantation. Study details: Every one of the recipients received anti-thymocyte globulin induction and afterwards took tacrolimus and steroids for about 3 years. General observations from the study: After transplant, early declines in HvG clones were associated with peak levels of circulating GvH clones. Across patients carrying graft-donor T cell macrochimerism, allografts held high graft-versus-host to host-versus-graft clonal ratios.

This clone was recorded only once. Its antigen remains unidentified. This table comes from immunoSEQ multiplex PCR, and its TCRdb copy is limited to in-frame clones, with some not included. This sample yields around 50,000 clones, of which over 85% are seen a single time; around 1.5% belongs to the top ten. The germline CDR1 and CDR2 sequences are SNHLY and FYNNEI. Trimming left V 10 bases short and J 7 bases short, with 22 bases between. The CDR3 is made up of 15 amino acids. V and J are TRBV2 and TRBJ1-4; no clear D. The receptor comes from a human patient who received an intestinal transplant, so some T cells may come from the graft donor. The sequenced sample was PBMCs, obtained 26 days after transplant. The CDR3: CATRTGYGRGEKLFF. Here the CDR3 DNA reads TGTGCCACCCGTACGGGATACGGTCGAGGTGAAAAACTGTTTTTT.